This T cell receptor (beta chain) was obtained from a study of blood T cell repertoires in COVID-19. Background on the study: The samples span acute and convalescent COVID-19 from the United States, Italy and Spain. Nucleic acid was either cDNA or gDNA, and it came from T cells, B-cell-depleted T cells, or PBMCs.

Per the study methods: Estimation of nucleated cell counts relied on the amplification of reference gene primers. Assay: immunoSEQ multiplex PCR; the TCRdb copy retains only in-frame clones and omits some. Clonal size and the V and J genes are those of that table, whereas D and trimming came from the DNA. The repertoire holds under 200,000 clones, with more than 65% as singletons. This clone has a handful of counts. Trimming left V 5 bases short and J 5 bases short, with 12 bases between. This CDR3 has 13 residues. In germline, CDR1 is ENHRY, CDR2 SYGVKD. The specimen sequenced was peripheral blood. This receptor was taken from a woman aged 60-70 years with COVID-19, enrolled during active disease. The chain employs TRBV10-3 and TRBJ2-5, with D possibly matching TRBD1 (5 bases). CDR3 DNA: TGTGCCATCAGTAGGGGTACTGGGGAGACCCAGTACTTC. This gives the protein CAISRGTGETQYF.